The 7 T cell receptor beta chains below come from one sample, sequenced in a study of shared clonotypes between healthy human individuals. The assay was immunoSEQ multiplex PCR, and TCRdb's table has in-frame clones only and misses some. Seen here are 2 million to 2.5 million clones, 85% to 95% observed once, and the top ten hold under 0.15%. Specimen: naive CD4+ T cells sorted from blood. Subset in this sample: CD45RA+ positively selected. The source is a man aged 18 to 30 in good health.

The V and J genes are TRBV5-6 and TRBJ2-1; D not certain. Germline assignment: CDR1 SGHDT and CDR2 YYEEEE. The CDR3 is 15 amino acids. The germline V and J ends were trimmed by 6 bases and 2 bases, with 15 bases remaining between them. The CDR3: CASTLAGFTYNEQFF. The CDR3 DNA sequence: TGTGCCAGCACCCTGGCTGGGTTTACCTACAATGAGCAGTTCTTC.

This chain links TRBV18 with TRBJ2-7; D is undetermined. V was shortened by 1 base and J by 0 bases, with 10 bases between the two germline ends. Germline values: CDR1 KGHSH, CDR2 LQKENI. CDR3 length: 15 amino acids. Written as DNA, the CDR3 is TGTGCCAGCTCACCACACGTAGATCTCTCCTACGAGCAGTACTTC. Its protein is CASSPHVDLSYEQYF.

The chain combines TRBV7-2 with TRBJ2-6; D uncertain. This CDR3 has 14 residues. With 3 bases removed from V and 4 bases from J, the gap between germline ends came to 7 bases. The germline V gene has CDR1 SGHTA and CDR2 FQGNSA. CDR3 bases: TGTGCCAGCAGCTTTCCGGGCGGGGCCAACGTCCTGACTTTC. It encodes CASSFPGGANVLTF.

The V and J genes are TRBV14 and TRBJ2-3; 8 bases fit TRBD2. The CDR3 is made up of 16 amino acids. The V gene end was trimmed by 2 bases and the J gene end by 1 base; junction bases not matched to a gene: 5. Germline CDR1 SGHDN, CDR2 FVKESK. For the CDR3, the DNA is TGTGCCAGCAGCCAACCCCGTAGCGGGGGCACAGATACGCAGTATTTT. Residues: CASSQPRSGGTDTQYF.

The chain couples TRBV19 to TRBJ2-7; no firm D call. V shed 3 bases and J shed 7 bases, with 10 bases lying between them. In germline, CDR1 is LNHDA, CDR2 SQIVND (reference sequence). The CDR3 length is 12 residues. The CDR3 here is CASSMVPGEQYF. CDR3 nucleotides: TGTGCCAGTAGTATGGTCCCTGGGGAGCAGTACTTC.

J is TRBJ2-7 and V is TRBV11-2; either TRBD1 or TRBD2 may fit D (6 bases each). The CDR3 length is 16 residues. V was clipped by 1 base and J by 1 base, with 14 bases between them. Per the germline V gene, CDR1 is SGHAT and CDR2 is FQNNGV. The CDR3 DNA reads TGTGCCAGCAGCTTAGGGGGGGCCCGGGAATCCTACGAGCAGTACTTC. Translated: CASSLGGARESYEQYF.

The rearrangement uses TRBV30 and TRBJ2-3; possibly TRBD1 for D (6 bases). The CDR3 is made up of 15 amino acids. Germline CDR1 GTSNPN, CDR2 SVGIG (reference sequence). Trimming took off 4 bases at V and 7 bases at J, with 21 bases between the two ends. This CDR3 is CAWTPLGQARNTQYF. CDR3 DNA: TGTGCCTGGACCCCCCTGGGACAAGCGAGAAATACGCAGTATTTT.